This passage covers 19 T cell receptor beta chains from one sample sequenced in a study of T cells in Graves' hyperthyroidism and ophthalmopathy. Amplified TCR beta CDR3 regions came from RNA transcripts. Carried out on the TCR CDR3, a first-round RT-PCR used the HTBI primer set. Using its own MiXCR run on the multiplex PCR reads, TCRdb lists one record per CDR3 protein. The repertoire consists of 400,000 to 500,000 distinct CDR3 sequences, with about 13% occurring once and the leading ten covering 5.3%. Sequencing was carried out using blood. These receptors originate from a woman between 18 and 30 years old with Graves' hyperthyroidism.

This clonotype has at least ten counts. The chain couples TRBV6-1 to TRBJ1-1; D is undetermined. The V end was cut by 6 bases, the J end by 0 bases, with 11 bases between. The CDR3 loop spans 14 amino acids. The germline gives CDR1 MNHNS, CDR2 SASEGT. For the CDR3, the DNA is TGTGCCAGCAGAAGGTTTTCTATGAACACTGAAGCTTTCTTT. The encoded protein is CASRRFSMNTEAFF.

This clonotype was seen ten or more times. V gene TRBV20-1 combines with J gene TRBJ2-5; 12 nucleotides match TRBD2. The CDR3 contains 19 residues. The V and J ends lost 1 base and 5 bases, in that order; junction bases with no gene match: 17. Germline assignment: CDR1 DFQATT and CDR2 SNEGSKA (reference sequence). The CDR3 DNA follows: TGCAGTGCTAGAGCCCTAAAGACTAGCGGGAGTGTAAGGTCGGAGACCCAGTACTTC. Amino acid sequence: CSARALKTSGSVRSETQYF.

J is TRBJ1-1 and V is TRBV29-1; 11 bases map to TRBD1. The length of the CDR3 is 14 residues. V gave up 6 bases and J gave up 4 bases; unmatched junction bases: 7. CDR1 and CDR2 from the germline V gene are SQVTM and ANQGSEA. As DNA, the CDR3 is TGCAGCGTGGGGACAGGGGGGATGAGCACTGAAGCTTTCTTT. Protein sequence: CSVGTGGMSTEAFF.

The chain combines TRBV5-1 with TRBJ1-2, with 7 bases aligning to TRBD1. The V gene's germline CDR1 is SGHRS and CDR2 YFSETQ. Trimming removed 0 bases from V and 6 bases from J; junction bases left unmatched: 8. CDR3 size: 15 residues. In DNA form, the CDR3 reads TGCGCCAGCAGCTTGGTGGGTAGGGACAGCAATGGCTACACCTTC. Amino acid sequence: CASSLVGRDSNGYTF.

This clonotype has more than one count but fewer than ten. The V gene is TRBV9, the J gene TRBJ2-3; 9 bases map to TRBD1. Germline CDR1 reads SGDLS; CDR2 reads YYNGEE. V lost 0 bases and J lost 0; bases outside the gene matches: 2. The CDR3 consists of 16 residues. CDR3 nucleotide sequence: TGTGCCAGCAGCGTAGAGGGACAGGGAAGCACAGATACGCAGTATTTT. Protein sequence: CASSVEGQGSTDTQYF.

This clonotype was counted only a few times. The chain uses TRBV6-1 and TRBJ2-5; TRBD2 matches at 8 bases. J gave up 5 bases and V 6 bases, and 5 bases lay outside the gene matches. The CDR3 covers 13 residues. Germline values: CDR1 MNHNS, CDR2 SASEGT. Here the CDR3 reads CASRSGSWETQYF. The CDR3 DNA reads TGTGCCAGCAGAAGCGGGAGTTGGGAGACCCAGTACTTC.

This clonotype was counted many times. The V call is TRBV7-2, the J call TRBJ2-1, with 11 bases lining up with TRBD2. The CDR3 contains 15 residues. V trimming: 7 bases; J trimming: 0 bases; junction bases outside the gene matches: 2. Looked up from germline, CDR1 is SGHTA and CDR2 is FQGNSA. CDR3 residues: CASTGTSGSYNEQFF. The CDR3 nucleotides are TGTGCCAGCACCGGGACTAGCGGCTCCTACAATGAGCAGTTCTTC.

This clonotype was recorded a few times. The chain employs TRBV9 and TRBJ2-3, with TRBD1 as a possible D gene (5 bases). The germline V gene encodes CDR1 SGDLS and CDR2 YYNGEE. The CDR3 is 16 residues long. Trimming left V 0 bases short and J 2 bases short, with 13 bases between. The CDR3 bases are TGTGCCAGCAGCGTAGCCTCCTGGGGCCCCACAGATACGCAGTATTTT. It is translated as CASSVASWGPTDTQYF. Filled out from reference TRBV9 and TRBJ2-3, the complete variable domain reads DSGVTQTPKHLITATGQRVTLRCSPRSGDLSVYWYQQSLDQGLQFLIQYYNGEERAKGNILERFSAQQFPDLHSELNLSSLELGDSALYFCASSVASWGPTDTQYFGPGTRLTVL.

At least ten counts were recorded for this clonotype. This chain joins TRBV15 and TRBJ2-3, with 9 bases identical to TRBD1. Germline CDR1 LNHNV, CDR2 YYDKDF (reference sequence). With 4 bases clipped from V and 2 bases from J, the junction kept 7 bases outside the gene matches. This CDR3 is built from 16 residues. CDR3 DNA sequence: TGTGCCACCAGCACCGACAGGGGGAGAATCACAGATACGCAGTATTTT. Encoded protein: CATSTDRGRITDTQYF. Drawing the rest from reference TRBV15 and TRBJ2-3, the complete variable domain is DAMVIQNPRYQVTQFGKPVTLSCSQTLNHNVMYWYQQKSSQAPKLLFHYYDKDFNNEADTPDNFQSRRPNTSFCFLDIRSPGLGDTAMYLCATSTDRGRITDTQYFGPGTRLTVL.

This clonotype was counted many times. The chain uses TRBV9 and TRBJ2-5, with 9 bases aligning to TRBD2. CDR1 and CDR2 (germline): SGDLS, YYNGEE. The CDR3 length is 17 residues. Unmatched junction bases numbered 13, after V lost 3 bases and J lost 4 bases. The DNA of the CDR3 is TGTGCCAGCAGCGCCGCCCCTGGCGGGAGGGGTGGAGAGACCCAGTACTTC. This codes for CASSAAPGGRGGETQYF.

This clonotype occurred many times. The chain links TRBV27 to TRBJ1-1, with D perhaps TRBD1 (6 bases). Germline V gene sequence: CDR1 MNHEY, CDR2 SMNVEV (reference sequence). V was clipped by 5 bases and J by 7 bases, with 14 bases between them. The CDR3 consists of 13 residues. DNA for the CDR3: TGTGCCAGCAGTCCCCCAGGGGCAGGTGAAGCTTTCTTT. Protein sequence: CASSPPGAGEAFF.

This clonotype was counted at least ten times. The CDR3: CASSLVAGEYNEQFF. CDR3 in DNA: TGTGCCAGCAGTTTAGTAGCGGGAGAATACAATGAGCAGTTCTTC. The V and J genes are TRBV28 and TRBJ2-1; TRBD2 matches 9 bases. Losses at the gene ends were 2 bases for V and 4 bases for J; bases not matched to a gene: 3. This CDR3 is 15 amino acids long. Germline V gene lookup returns CDR1 MDHEN and CDR2 SYDVKM.

This clonotype has just a few counts. V and J are TRBV5-6 and TRBJ2-7; D uncertain. Germline V gene sequence: CDR1 SGHDT, CDR2 YYEEEE. The CDR3 runs 17 residues. V dropped 0 bases and J dropped 2 bases, with 18 bases sitting between them. Here the CDR3 reads CASSLAAAALTTYEQYF. The CDR3 DNA is TGTGCCAGCAGCTTGGCGGCAGCAGCTCTGACCACCTACGAGCAGTACTTC.

The chain joins TRBV7-9 to TRBJ2-3, with D perhaps TRBD1 (5 bases). Germline V gene sequence: CDR1 SEHNR, CDR2 FQNEAQ (reference sequence). Trimming removed 5 bases from V and 7 bases from J, with 7 bases in between. This CDR3 is 11 amino acids long. For the CDR3, the DNA is TGTGCCAGCAGCCTGGACAATACGCAGTATTTT. It yields the protein CASSLDNTQYF.

This clonotype appeared many times. The chain uses TRBV28 and TRBJ1-2; the D gene is possibly TRBD1 (5 bases). V lost 6 bases and J lost 4, with 12 bases in between. Germline CDR1 MDHEN, CDR2 SYDVKM. CDR3 length: 13 residues. The CDR3 nucleotides are TGTGCCAGCAGCTTCAGGGTAGGCTATGGCTACACCTTC. Protein product: CASSFRVGYGYTF.

This clonotype showed up just a few times. V gene TRBV30 combines with J gene TRBJ1-2, with D perhaps TRBD1 (6 bases). This CDR3 has 12 amino acids. Deletions cut 4 bases from V and 8 bases from J, with 14 bases between. Looked up from germline, CDR1 is GTSNPN and CDR2 is SVGIG (reference sequence). The CDR3 DNA sequence: TGTGCCTGGACCGAGGGGGGCAGAGGCTACACCTTC. Encoded protein: CAWTEGGRGYTF.

This clonotype was counted ten times or more. The chain joins TRBV30 to TRBJ2-1; D may be TRBD2 (7 bases). V lost 0 bases and J 7 bases, leaving 16 bases between the germline ends. Per germline, CDR1 GTSNPN and CDR2 SVGIG (reference sequence). The CDR3 runs 15 residues. The CDR3 bases are TGTGCCTGGAGTGTAGTAGGGGGGGACGGGAATGAGCAGTTCTTC. Residues: CAWSVVGGDGNEQFF. Based on the CDR3 plus reference TRBV30 and TRBJ2-1, the full variable domain is SQTIHQWPATLVQPVGSPLSLECTVEGTSNPNLYWYRQAAGRGLQLLFYSVGIGQISSEVPQNLSASRPQDRQFILSSKKLLLSDSGFYLCAWSVVGGDGNEQFFGPGTRLTVL.

This clonotype has ten or more counts. The V and J genes are TRBV7-9 and TRBJ2-7; the D is unclear. CDR1 is SEHNR and CDR2 is FQNEAQ in the germline V gene (reference sequence). Deletions cut 4 bases from V and 3 bases from J, with 7 bases between. This CDR3 comprises 12 residues. The CDR3 loop is CASSSQHYEQYF. The CDR3 coding sequence is TGTGCCAGCAGCTCCCAGCACTACGAGCAGTACTTC.

This clonotype has ten or more counts. The chain employs TRBV6-1 and TRBJ1-6; D call uncertain. The CDR3 has 15 residues. Trimming stripped 5 bases from V and 6 bases from J, with 14 bases between. The V gene's germline CDR1 is MNHNS and CDR2 SASEGT. CDR3: CASSYEWTVNSPLHF. DNA for the CDR3: TGTGCCAGCAGTTACGAATGGACCGTTAATTCACCCCTCCACTTT.